This is a list of T cell receptor beta chains from one sample in a study of blood T cell repertoires in COVID-19. TCRdb keeps only in-frame clones here, not all; method: immunoSEQ multiplex PCR. Of tens of thousands of clones listed, about 89% are singletons. Sequencing used peripheral blood. These receptors all come from a man between 60 and 75 years old with COVID-19, enrolled during active disease. Each CDR3 is given with its conserved first and last residue. A D gene is named only where the DNA matches it firmly. Expanded clones get a size class; other rows say once, few or many, or leave the size out.

>NA|TRBV28|NA|TRBJ1-4
TGTGCCAGCAGTTTATCTGGGAGGGGAACTAATGAAAAACTGTTTTTT
CASSLSGRGTNEKLFF
>NA|TRBV4-2|NA|TRBJ2-1
TGTGCCAGCAGCCAAGGTCAAGGGGTCAATGAGCAGTTCTTC
CASSQGQGVNEQFF
>NA|TRBV7-9|medium-sized|TRBJ2-1
TGTGCCAGCCGGACTGGGAATGAGCAGTTCTTC
CASRTGNEQFF
>NA|TRBV24-1|few|TRBJ1-1
TGTGCCACGAGCAGGACAGTCGTCATGAACACTGAAGCTTTCTTT
CATSRTVVMNTEAFF
>TRBD1|TRBV5-1|NA|TRBJ2-5
TGCGCCAGCGCCCCCGGGACAGGGAGGTCAGAGACCCAGTACTTC
CASAPGTGRSETQYF
>NA|TRBV4-1|NA|TRBJ2-6
TGCGCCAGCAGCCTCTATTACTCTGGGGCCAACGTCCTGACTTTC
CASSLYYSGANVLTF
>NA|TRBV19|NA|TRBJ1-1
TGTGCCAGTAGTATACAGGGGTTGGAGAACACTGAAGCTTTCTTT
CASSIQGLENTEAFF
>TRBD2|TRBV20-1|NA|TRBJ2-7
TGCAGTGCCAGTGGGGGGACTAGCGGGAGGTGGGGTTCCTACGAGCAGTACTTC
CSASGGTSGRWGSYEQYF
>NA|TRBV6-1|NA|TRBJ2-7
TGTGCCAGCAGTGAAGCTCGAGGGCTCCCCTACGAGCAGTACTTC
CASSEARGLPYEQYF
>NA|TRBV7-9|NA|TRBJ1-2
TGTGCCAGCAGCTTAGCGCTAGGAGGTAACTATGGCTACACCTTC
CASSLALGGNYGYTF
>TRBD1|TRBV6-6|NA|TRBJ1-2
TGTGCCAGCAGTTCGGGACAGTACTATGGCTACACCTTC
CASSSGQYYGYTF
>NA|TRBV10-2|NA|TRBJ1-1
TGCGCCTGCTCGACAGGCAACACTGAAGCTTTCTTT
CACSTGNTEAFF
>TRBD1|TRBV5-1|NA|TRBJ1-2
TGCGCCAGCAGCGAAGGGGGGACAGGAACTAACTATGGCTACACCTTC
CASSEGGTGTNYGYTF
>TRBD2|TRBV11-3|once|TRBJ2-7
TGTGCCAGCAGCTCCGGGGGGCGGGAGGAGGAATACGAGCAGTACTTC
CASSSGGREEEYEQYF
>TRBD2|TRBV5-4|NA|TRBJ2-7
TGTGCCAGCAGCCCCGGGACTAGCGACTACGAGCAGTACTTC
CASSPGTSDYEQYF
>TRBD1|TRBV27|few|TRBJ2-7
TGTGCCAGCAGCACACGACAGGGTTCCTACGAGCAGTACTTC
CASSTRQGSYEQYF
>NA|TRBV5-1|NA|TRBJ2-2
TGCGCCAGCAGCTTCCTGACTACGACGGGGGAGCTGTTTTTT
CASSFLTTTGELFF
>NA|TRBV27|once|TRBJ1-2
TGTGCCAGCAGTTTATTACAGGGAAATGGCTACACCTTC
CASSLLQGNGYTF
>TRBD2|TRBV6-1|NA|TRBJ2-3
TGTGCCAGCAGTGAATCGGGACTAGCGGGAGGGCCGGATACGCAGTATTTT
CASSESGLAGGPDTQYF
>NA|TRBV28|NA|TRBJ2-1
TGTGCCAGCAGTTTACCAAGGCAGGGCACATACAATGAGCAGTTCTTC
CASSLPRQGTYNEQFF
>NA|TRBV29-1|NA|TRBJ2-2
TGCAGCGTCATAGGGGTAGCAAGTGGGGAGCTGTTTTTT
CSVIGVASGELFF
>TRBD1|TRBV5-6|NA|TRBJ1-4
TGTGCCAGCAGGTTCGGGTTAGGGGGCCAGGGTAATGAAAAACTGTTTTTT
CASRFGLGGQGNEKLFF
>NA|TRBV9|NA|TRBJ1-2
TGTGCCAGCAGCCGCAACGGACATTCCGCCGGCTACACCTTC
CASSRNGHSAGYTF
>TRBD1|TRBV19|NA|TRBJ2-7
TGTGCCAGTAGTACCAACCCCAACAGGGGGAGCTCCTACGAGCAGTACTTC
CASSTNPNRGSSYEQYF
>NA|TRBV4-3|NA|TRBJ2-5
TGCGCCAGCAGCCAAGCCGGTGGGGCGGACCAAGAGACCCAGTACTTC
CASSQAGGADQETQYF
>NA|TRBV4-3|once|TRBJ2-7
TGCGCCAGCAGCCAAGATTCCCCCAGCTACGAGCAGTACTTC
CASSQDSPSYEQYF
>NA|TRBV28|NA|TRBJ2-2
TGTGCCAGCAGTGCTCCAAGCATGGGGGAGCTGTTTTTT
CASSAPSMGELFF
>TRBD2|TRBV5-1|NA|TRBJ2-2
TGCGCCAGCAGCCCCAGCAGACTAGCTGGGGAGCTGTTTTTT
CASSPSRLAGELFF
>TRBD2|TRBV19|NA|TRBJ2-6
TGTGCCAGTAGTTTACTAGCGGGGGCTGGGGCCAACGTCCTGACTTTC
CASSLLAGAGANVLTF
>NA|TRBV4-3|NA|TRBJ1-1
TGCGCCAGCAGCCAAACCGCAGGGGTTTATACTGAAGCTTTCTTT
CASSQTAGVYTEAFF
>NA|TRBV29-1|NA|TRBJ2-7
TGCAGCTTCCGGAGGCCGAGCTCCTACGAGCAGTACTTC
CSFRRPSSYEQYF
>TRBD1|TRBV9|NA|TRBJ1-1
TGTGCCAGCAGCGTAGGGACAGGGGGAAAAGCTTTCTTT
CASSVGTGGKAFF
>NA|TRBV6-1|NA|TRBJ1-1
TGTGCCAGCAGTGACGGACAGAACACTGAAGCTTTCTTT
CASSDGQNTEAFF
>TRBD1|TRBV5-5|NA|TRBJ2-1
TGTGCCAGCAGCCGTATCGGGACAGACTACAATGAGCAGTTCTTC
CASSRIGTDYNEQFF
>TRBD1|TRBV18|NA|TRBJ2-7
TGTGCCAGCTCACCAACGACAGGGAACTACGAGCAGTACTTC
CASSPTTGNYEQYF
>NA|TRBV7-2|NA|TRBJ1-1
TGTGCCAGCAGCCCGCTCGGACAGACGTGGGGGGGAGCTTTCTTT
CASSPLGQTWGGAFF
>TRBD1|TRBV19|NA|TRBJ2-5
TGTGCCAGTAGTCCGGGACAGTACCAAGAGACCCAGTACTTC
CASSPGQYQETQYF
>NA|TRBV5-5|once|TRBJ1-2
TGTGCCAGCAGCTTGGGGGTAGGGGAGGATGGCTACACCTTC
CASSLGVGEDGYTF